These 18 T cell receptor beta chains were all obtained from the same sample, sequenced in a study of shared clonotypes between healthy human individuals. This table comes from immunoSEQ multiplex PCR, and its TCRdb copy is limited to in-frame clones, with some not included. This sample carries some 360,000 clones, roughly 70% of them seen once, and the ten largest clones take less than 11%. The specimen sequenced was memory CD4+ T cells sorted from blood. The subset here: CD45RA-negative fraction. Source of these receptors: a man under 40 in good health.

This clone is a singleton in its sample. The rearrangement links TRBV11-2 to TRBJ2-7, with no clear D. V lost 0 bases to trimming and J lost 4 bases, with 10 bases between them. The CDR3 contains 14 residues. The germline V gene encodes CDR1 SGHAT and CDR2 FQNNGV. The CDR3 protein is CASSLEIRRYEQYF. As DNA, the CDR3 is TGTGCCAGCAGCTTAGAGATTAGAAGGTACGAGCAGTACTTC.

The V call is TRBV2, the J call TRBJ2-3, with 11 bases fitting TRBD2. CDR3 length equals 15 residues. Unmatched junction bases numbered 7, after V lost 6 bases and J lost 5 bases. Germline V gene sequence: CDR1 SNHLY, CDR2 FYNNEI. The CDR3 protein is CASRDGLAGIDTQYF. In DNA form, the CDR3 reads TGTGCCAGCAGGGATGGACTAGCGGGTATAGATACGCAGTATTTT.

The V and J genes are TRBV7-8 and TRBJ2-1; D gene unclear. Between the trimmed V and J ends, which lost 5 bases and 10 bases, there was a span of 9 bases. The CDR3 is 11 amino acids. Germline assignment: CDR1 SGHVS and CDR2 FQNEAQ. CDR3 DNA: TGTGCCAGCAGCCCTCTGGGGGAGCAGTTCTTC. This sequence encodes CASSPLGEQFF.

The gene calls are TRBV4-3 and TRBJ2-5; D possibly corresponds to TRBD2 (6 bases). The CDR3 is made up of 13 amino acids. V was pared by 3 bases and J by 5 bases, with 10 bases between. Germline V gene lookup returns CDR1 LGHNA and CDR2 YSLEER. CDR3 sequence: CASSQGGLETQYF. DNA for the CDR3: TGCGCCAGCAGCCAGGGAGGTTTGGAGACCCAGTACTTC.

This clone was observed many times. The rearrangement joins TRBV7-2 to TRBJ2-4; 8 positions match TRBD1. CDR3 length equals 16 residues. The V gene end was trimmed by 1 base and the J gene end by 2 bases; junction bases not matched to a gene: 4. The germline V gene encodes CDR1 SGHTA and CDR2 FQGNSA. CDR3 nucleotides: TGTGCCAGCAGCTTAGTCAGGACAGGGACCAAAAACATTCAGTACTTC. This gives the protein CASSLVRTGTKNIQYF.

V is TRBV28 and J is TRBJ2-5; D is uncertain. With 7 bases removed from V and 5 bases from J, the gap between germline ends came to 20 bases. Germline V CDR1 and CDR2: MDHEN, SYDVKM. This CDR3 has 15 amino acids. The CDR3: CASTPPMGSAETQYF. The CDR3 DNA reads as TGTGCCAGCACTCCCCCGATGGGGTCTGCCGAGACCCAGTACTTC. Full variable domain (remainder filled in from reference TRBV28 and TRBJ2-5): DVKVTQSSRYLVKRTGEKVFLECVQDMDHENMFWYRQDPGLGLRLIYFSYDVKMKEKGDIPEGYSVSREKKERFSLILESASTNQTSMYLCASTPPMGSAETQYFGPGTRLLVL.

This chain joins TRBV29-1 and TRBJ2-1; D perhaps matches TRBD1 (5 bases). This CDR3 has 19 residues. Germline values: CDR1 SQVTM, CDR2 ANQGSEA. Trimming took 3 bases from V and 2 from J, leaving 26 bases between them. The CDR3 nucleotides read TGCAGCGTTGAGGTGAGAGTTCAGGGTTCACATTGGACCTACAATGAGCAGTTCTTC. The encoded protein is CSVEVRVQGSHWTYNEQFF.

The J gene is TRBJ2-1, the V gene TRBV9; D might be TRBD1 or TRBD2, each matching 6 bases. CDR3 length: 15 amino acids. Germline CDR1 is SGDLS and CDR2 is YYNGEE. V was cut by 7 bases and J by 0 bases, with 14 bases left in between. For the CDR3, the DNA is TGTGCCAGCCAAATAGGGGGGAGCTCCTACAATGAGCAGTTCTTC. Protein: CASQIGGSSYNEQFF.

The genes are TRBV25-1 and TRBJ2-7; D tentatively reads TRBD1 or TRBD2 (6 bases each). CDR3 length equals 14 residues. Deletions cut 8 bases from V and 5 bases from J, with 19 bases between. Germline-derived CDR1 and CDR2 are MGHDK and SYGVNS. The CDR3 loop reads CASSVVGGRNEQYF. The CDR3 DNA sequence: TGTGCCAGCTCGGTTGTCGGGGGCCGCAACGAGCAGTACTTC.

A few counts support this clone. This chain joins TRBV11-2 and TRBJ2-3; D gene uncertain. The CDR3 runs to 14 residues. CDR1 is SGHAT and CDR2 is FQNNGV in the germline V gene. V shed 1 base and J shed 0 bases, with 5 bases lying between them. In DNA form, the CDR3 reads TGTGCCAGCAGCTTAGGGATGAGCACAGATACGCAGTATTTT. Protein sequence: CASSLGMSTDTQYF.

V and J are TRBV19 and TRBJ2-3; tentatively, D is TRBD2 (6 bases). The germline V and J ends were trimmed by 7 bases and 1 base, with 9 bases remaining between them. The CDR3 totals 13 residues. Germline CDR1 reads LNHDA; CDR2 reads SQIVND (reference sequence). DNA of the CDR3: TGTGCCAGTAATGCGGGGCGCACAGATACGCAGTATTTT. This gives the protein CASNAGRTDTQYF.

The chain carries TRBV5-4 and TRBJ1-2, with 7 positions matching TRBD1. V lost 1 base, J lost 2 bases, and 8 bases stayed unmatched. This CDR3 has 16 amino acids. Germline-derived CDR1 and CDR2 are SGHNT and YYREEE (reference sequence). The CDR3 bases are TGTGCCAGCAGCTTGTCTGGGCCAGGGGGGAACTATGGCTACACCTTC. Its protein product is CASSLSGPGGNYGYTF.

The genes are TRBV18 and TRBJ2-5; no reliable D call. The CDR3 covers 18 residues. Between the trimmed V and J ends, which lost 0 bases and 5 bases, there was a span of 22 bases. The germline gives CDR1 KGHSH, CDR2 LQKENI. CDR3 sequence: CASSPPMGSTQMLETQYF. CDR3 bases: TGTGCCAGCTCACCACCGATGGGCAGCACGCAAATGTTGGAGACCCAGTACTTC. The full variable domain, completed using reference TRBV18 and TRBJ2-5, is NAGVMQNPRHLVRRRGQEARLRCSPMKGHSHVYWYRQLPEEGLKFMVYLQKENIIDESGMPKERFSAEFPKEGPSILRIQQVVRGDSAAYFCASSPPMGSTQMLETQYFGPGTRLLVL.

The chain couples TRBV4-3 to TRBJ2-3; D unclear. Germline-derived CDR1 and CDR2 are LGHNA and YSLEER. CDR3 length: 13 residues. V dropped 1 base and J dropped 7 bases, with 9 bases sitting between them. Written as DNA, the CDR3 is TGCGCCAGCAGCCAAGCAACCATCTATACGCAGTATTTT. This codes for CASSQATIYTQYF.

V and J are TRBV6-6 and TRBJ2-1; TRBD2 agrees at 7 bases. The CDR3 covers 14 residues. The germline V gene has CDR1 MNHNY and CDR2 SVGAGI (reference sequence). Trimming cost V 0 bases and J 7 bases; bases outside gene matches: 3. CDR3 region: CASSYSGGRNEQFF. Written as DNA, the CDR3 is TGTGCCAGCAGTTACTCCGGGGGGAGGAATGAGCAGTTCTTC.

The V and J genes are TRBV7-2 and TRBJ2-5; D remains unclear. CDR1 and CDR2 (germline): SGHTA, FQGNSA. The V end lost 2 bases, the J end lost 6 bases, and 13 bases lay between the germline ends. This CDR3 region has 14 residues. The CDR3 sequence is CASSLRAGPQTQYF. CDR3 sequence (DNA): TGTGCCAGCAGCTTACGGGCAGGCCCCCAGACCCAGTACTTC.

This sequence joins TRBV28 and TRBJ2-1; D remains unclear. V was shortened by 2 bases and J by 7 bases, with 9 bases between the two germline ends. Germline loops: CDR1 MDHEN, CDR2 SYDVKM. This CDR3 has 13 amino acids. Here the CDR3 reads CASSLPARNEQFF. CDR3 sequence (DNA): TGTGCCAGCAGTTTACCTGCAAGGAATGAGCAGTTCTTC.

V is TRBV10-2 and J is TRBJ1-2, with 7 bases that match TRBD1. Germline loops: CDR1 WSHSY, CDR2 SAAADI. The CDR3 is made up of 15 amino acids. Germline trimming cut 5 bases from V and 0 bases from J; bases unmatched to any gene: 6. CDR3 region: CASSQDRQANYGYTF. The CDR3 DNA follows: TGCGCCAGCAGTCAGGACAGGCAAGCTAACTATGGCTACACCTTC.